This T cell receptor (beta chain) was observed in a study of cytomegalovirus exposure and HLA in healthy donors. Per the germline V gene, CDR1 is SGDLS and CDR2 is YYNGEE. The CDR3 is 14 residues long. Trimming pared 0 bases from V and 3 bases from J, leaving 9 bases between. Both 60 Vbeta primers and 13 Jbeta primers went into the PCR. Repertoires were generated with immunoSEQ multiplex PCR, while TCRdb's copy carries only in-frame clones and drops some. The sample lists about 200,000 clones, around 80% occurring once. Sequenced: PBMCs. The TCR sequence derives from a man in his forties in good health and CMV-seropositive. This chain links TRBV9 with TRBJ2-5; D is perhaps TRBD2 (5 bases). The DNA of the CDR3 is TGTGCCAGCAGCGTAGACGGACTGGAAGAGACCCAGTACTTC. It is translated as CASSVDGLEETQYF.